This passage covers 27 T cell receptor beta chains from one sample sequenced in a study of graft-versus-host responses after intestinal transplantation. Produced via immunoSEQ multiplex PCR; TCRdb's table is partial and in-frame only. Of under 20,000 clones listed, 86% are singletons. The sequencing here drew on PBMCs, taken 220 to 240 days after intestinal transplant. These receptors all stem from a human patient who received an intestinal transplant, so some T cells may come from the graft donor.

This sequence joins TRBV4-1 and TRBJ2-7; the D gene could be TRBD1 or TRBD2 (5 bases each). V gave up 1 base and J gave up 2 bases, with 15 bases separating them. CDR3 length equals 16 residues. Germline V lookup: CDR1 MGHRA, CDR2 YSYEKL. CDR3 coding DNA: TGCGCCAGCAGCCAAGTCGGGACGGACTCTCCCTACGAGCAGTACTTC. Its protein product is CASSQVGTDSPYEQYF.

This clone is a singleton in its sample. The CDR3 sequence is CASSQTNSPLHF. The CDR3 DNA sequence: TGCGCCAGCAGCCAGACTAATTCACCCCTCCACTTT. V gene TRBV4-1 combines with J gene TRBJ1-6; D is ambiguous. The V end was cut by 3 bases, the J end by 6 bases, with 3 bases between. Germline V gene data show CDR1 as MGHRA and CDR2 as YSYEKL. The CDR3 is 12 amino acids.

The chain uses TRBV5-5 and TRBJ2-5; 7 nucleotides match TRBD1. Gene TRBJ2-7 matches the end of the DNA better, so the J call may be wrong. CDR3 length equals 14 residues. Germline V gene data show CDR1 as SGHKS and CDR2 as YYEKEE (reference sequence). The CDR3 loop reads CASSFTQGEYEQYF. CDR3 in DNA: TGTGCCAGCAGCTTTACCCAGGGGGAGTACGAGCAGTACTTC.

The chain combines TRBV19 with TRBJ1-2; D not certain. The CDR3 is made up of 14 amino acids. Germline lookup yields CDR1 LNHDA and CDR2 SQIVND (reference sequence). Trimming took 1 base from V and 5 from J, leaving 11 bases between them. In nucleotides, the CDR3 is TGTGCCAGTAGTATAGGAACTGGGAGGTATGGCTACACCTTC. Protein product: CASSIGTGRYGYTF.

The chain couples TRBV6-1 to TRBJ1-5; D perhaps matches TRBD1 (5 bases). The CDR3 runs to 16 residues. The ends were cut back, 1 base at V and 6 bases at J, with 16 bases in the middle. Germline CDR1 MNHNS, CDR2 SASEGT. CDR3 sequence reads: CASSEGGTTAGQPQHF. In DNA form, the CDR3 reads TGTGCCAGCAGTGAAGGGGGGACGACGGCGGGTCAGCCCCAGCATTTT.

The chain has TRBV5-1 and TRBJ2-3; TRBD2 matches 8 bases. The V gene end was trimmed by 3 bases and the J gene end by 4 bases; junction bases not matched to a gene: 10. The CDR3 spans 16 residues. Germline loops: CDR1 SGHRS, CDR2 YFSETQ. The CDR3 is CASSSPRGGVADTQYF. The CDR3 region has the DNA TGCGCCAGCAGCTCGCCCCGGGGGGGCGTAGCAGATACGCAGTATTTT.

In its sample, this clone was seen once. The chain has TRBV7-9 and TRBJ1-2; D is perhaps TRBD1 (5 bases). This CDR3 contains 14 residues. V was trimmed by 1 base and J by 7 bases, leaving 13 bases between them. Germline V lookup: CDR1 SEHNR, CDR2 FQNEAQ (reference sequence). CDR3 in amino acids: CASSLVSGAVGYTF. As DNA, the CDR3 is TGTGCCAGCAGCTTAGTATCTGGGGCCGTTGGCTACACCTTC.

The chain joins TRBV7-2 to TRBJ2-7; 8 bases are a match to TRBD1. Germline V gene sequence: CDR1 SGHTA, CDR2 FQGNSA. CDR3 length: 16 amino acids. The V segment lost 4 bases and the J segment 0 bases; nucleotides outside the gene matches: 8. This CDR3 is CASSSYGTGYSYEQYF. The CDR3 coding sequence is TGTGCCAGCAGCTCCTACGGGACAGGATACTCCTACGAGCAGTACTTC.

This clone was detected a few times. V usage is TRBV5-8 and J usage is TRBJ1-1, with a tentative D call TRBD1 (6 bases). The CDR3 loop spans 14 amino acids. V gave up 1 base and J gave up 4 bases, with 11 bases separating them. Germline lookup yields CDR1 SGHTS and CDR2 YDEGEE. The CDR3 DNA reads as TGTGCCAGCAGCTTGAATGGCAGGGGCACTGAAGCTTTCTTT. Protein sequence: CASSLNGRGTEAFF.

The rearrangement links TRBV6-5 to TRBJ2-7, with D tentatively TRBD1 or TRBD2 (5 bases each). V was pared by 6 bases and J by 4 bases, with 16 bases between. CDR1 is MNHEY and CDR2 is SVGAGI in the germline V gene. The CDR3 consists of 14 residues. CDR3 sequence: CASSLQGSGYEQYF. CDR3 in DNA: TGTGCCAGCAGCCTCCAGGGATCGGGGTACGAGCAGTACTTC.

This chain uses TRBV9 with TRBJ1-3, with D perhaps matching TRBD1 (5 bases). The CDR3 totals 14 residues. Germline CDR1 reads SGDLS; CDR2 reads YYNGEE. Trimming removed 4 bases from V and 3 bases from J, with 11 bases in between. The CDR3 spells CASSPGGYGNTIYF. The DNA for the CDR3 is TGTGCCAGCAGCCCCGGGGGTTATGGAAACACCATATATTTT.

This rearrangement joins TRBV18 to TRBJ2-4; TRBD2 might be the D (5 bases). V lost 1 base, J lost 12 bases, and 19 bases lay in between. Germline V lookup: CDR1 KGHSH, CDR2 LQKENI. The CDR3 has 15 amino acids. CDR3 bases: TGTGCCAGCTCACCACTCCCTTCTTCGGGAAAAGATCAGTACTTC. Protein: CASSPLPSSGKDQYF.

The sample holds one count of this clone. V gene TRBV5-6 combines with J gene TRBJ2-3; D might be TRBD1 (7 bases). Germline CDR1 SGHDT, CDR2 YYEEEE. V gave up 4 bases and J gave up 4 bases, with 13 bases separating them. CDR3 length: 14 residues. DNA of the CDR3: TGTGCCAGCAGCCAGGGGGGCGTGGCAGATACGCAGTATTTT. This gives the protein CASSQGGVADTQYF.

The chain uses TRBV7-9 and TRBJ2-5; no clear D. The CDR3 runs to 11 residues. Per the germline V gene, CDR1 is SEHNR and CDR2 is FQNEAQ (reference sequence). With 5 bases removed from V and 2 bases from J, the gap between germline ends came to 3 bases. The CDR3 DNA reads TGTGCCAGCAGCGGGCAAGAGACCCAGTACTTC. It is translated as CASSGQETQYF. Variable domain in full (rest from reference TRBV7-9 and TRBJ2-5): DTGVSQNPRHKITKRGQNVTFRCDPISEHNRLYWYRQTLGQGPEFLTYFQNEAQLEKSRLLSDRFSAERPKGSFSTLEIQRTEQGDSAMYLCASSGQETQYFGPGTRLLVL.

This clone has a single count. The chain uses TRBV2 and TRBJ2-7, with 10 bases identical to TRBD1. V lost 9 bases to trimming and J lost 4 bases; unmatched junction nucleotides: 6. This CDR3 comprises 13 residues. Looked up from germline, CDR1 is SNHLY and CDR2 is FYNNEI. For the CDR3, the DNA is TGTGCCAGGGGGACAGGGGTAATTTACGAGCAGTACTTC. As protein: CARGTGVIYEQYF.

V usage is TRBV6-1 and J usage is TRBJ2-3, with D tentatively TRBD1 or TRBD2 (5 bases each). V was pared by 6 bases and J by 5 bases, with 18 bases between. The CDR3 runs to 15 residues. In germline, CDR1 is MNHNS, CDR2 SASEGT. CDR3 amino acids: CASRRAYGQGDTQYF. CDR3 nucleotide sequence: TGTGCCAGCAGGCGGGCCTACGGCCAGGGAGATACGCAGTATTTT.

This sequence joins TRBV9 and TRBJ2-3; no clear D. The length of the CDR3 is 15 residues. Per the germline V gene, CDR1 is SGDLS and CDR2 is YYNGEE. The ends were cut back, 0 bases at V and 2 bases at J, with 10 bases in the middle. CDR3 loop: CASSVAGVSTDTQYF. As DNA, the CDR3 is TGTGCCAGCAGCGTAGCTGGGGTTTCCACAGATACGCAGTATTTT.

This chain connects TRBV7-8 to TRBJ1-4; D gene unclear. Trimming took 7 bases from V and 3 from J, leaving 12 bases between them. The CDR3 is 14 residues long. Germline V CDR1 and CDR2: SGHVS, FQNEAQ. The CDR3 reads CASTSERSNEKLFF. DNA of the CDR3: TGTGCCAGCACGTCAGAGAGATCTAATGAAAAACTGTTTTTT. The complete variable domain, with remaining parts taken from reference TRBV7-8 and TRBJ1-4, reads GAGVSQSPRYKVAKRGQDVALRCDPISGHVSLFWYQQALGQGPEFLTYFQNEAQLDKSGLPSDRFFAERPEGSVSTLKIQRTQQEDSAVYLCASTSERSNEKLFFGSGTQLSVL.

Of note for this clone: Its ends do not fully match the called genes, so a read error is possible. The chain combines TRBV5-1 with TRBJ1-4; D gene uncertain. The CDR3 covers 16 residues. CDR1 and CDR2 from the germline V gene are SGHRS and YFSETQ. This CDR3 reads CASSVPGPNANEKLFF. The CDR3 region has the DNA TGCGCCAGCAGCGTGCCCGGGCCTAATGCTAACGAAAAACTGTTTTTT.

The chain joins TRBV9 to TRBJ2-7, with D possibly matching TRBD1 (6 bases). V lost 1 base, J lost 3 bases, and 11 bases lay in between. There are 14 residues in the CDR3. The germline V gene has CDR1 SGDLS and CDR2 YYNGEE. The CDR3: CASSVTGSYYEQYF. DNA of the CDR3: TGTGCCAGCAGCGTAACAGGGTCCTACTACGAGCAGTACTTC.

The V and J genes are TRBV25-1 and TRBJ2-2; D unclear. CDR3 size: 17 residues. The germline V and J ends were trimmed by 5 bases and 3 bases, with 19 bases remaining between them. Germline CDR1 MGHDK, CDR2 SYGVNS. The CDR3 DNA sequence: TGTGCCAGCAGTCCCCGAGACTCGGTAGGCTACACCGGGGAGCTGTTTTTT. It is translated as CASSPRDSVGYTGELFF. The full variable domain, rest sourced from reference TRBV25-1 and TRBJ2-2, is EADIYQTPRYLVIGTGKKITLECSQTMGHDKMYWYQQDPGMELHLIHYSYGVNSTEKGDLSSESTVSRIRTEHFPLTLESARPSHTSQYLCASSPRDSVGYTGELFFGEGSRLTVL.

The chain uses TRBV19 and TRBJ2-3, with TRBD2 identical over 7 bases. The CDR3 loop spans 15 amino acids. The germline V gene encodes CDR1 LNHDA and CDR2 SQIVND (reference sequence). V lost 2 bases to trimming and J lost 2 bases; unmatched junction nucleotides: 4. This chain's CDR3 is CASSIIRGDTDTQYF. In DNA form, the CDR3 reads TGTGCCAGTAGTATAATTCGGGGGGACACAGATACGCAGTATTTT.

The V gene is TRBV29-1, the J gene TRBJ2-3; TRBD1 matches 10 bases. The J segment lost 3 bases and the V segment lost 5 bases, leaving 5 bases of the junction unmatched. Germline-derived CDR1 and CDR2 are SQVTM and ANQGSEA. The CDR3 sequence is 14 residues long. The CDR3 here is CSVRDRGGTDTQYF. CDR3 bases: TGCAGCGTTCGGGACAGGGGAGGGACAGATACGCAGTATTTT.

CDR3: CASSIFQGYYNEQFF. The DNA of the CDR3 is TGTGCCAGTAGTATATTTCAGGGCTACTACAATGAGCAGTTCTTC. This chain links TRBV19 with TRBJ2-1; perhaps TRBD1 as D (5 bases). The CDR3 is 15 residues long. V lost 2 bases, J lost 3 bases, and 11 bases lay in between. Germline values: CDR1 LNHDA, CDR2 SQIVND (reference sequence).

The chain recombines TRBV29-1 with TRBJ1-2; 8 bases agree with TRBD1. V dropped 4 bases and J dropped 6; count of bases not matched to a gene: 7. The germline CDR1 and CDR2 sequences are SQVTM and ANQGSEA. CDR3 length: 13 amino acids. DNA of the CDR3: TGCAGCGTTGGACAGGGGAGGATCAATGGCTACACCTTC. It yields the protein CSVGQGRINGYTF.

The chain combines TRBV30 with TRBJ1-2; a possible D gene is TRBD1 (5 bases). In germline, CDR1 is GTSNPN, CDR2 SVGIG (reference sequence). V lost 0 bases and J lost 4, with 12 bases in between. The CDR3 covers 14 residues. Here the CDR3 DNA reads TGTGCCTGGAGTGTTCTGGGACTCGGCTATGGCTACACCTTC. It translates to CAWSVLGLGYGYTF.

In its sample, this clone was seen a few times. The CDR3 DNA reads TGTGCCAGTAGTATTTCGGGCAGTCCCGAAGGAAACACCATATATTTT. It yields the protein CASSISGSPEGNTIYF. This sequence joins TRBV19 and TRBJ1-3; no clear D. V was clipped by 3 bases and J by 4 bases, with 16 bases between them. CDR3 length: 16 residues. Per germline, CDR1 LNHDA and CDR2 SQIVND (reference sequence). Variable domain in full (rest from reference TRBV19 and TRBJ1-3): DGGITQSPKYLFRKEGQNVTLSCEQNLNHDAMYWYRQDPGQGLRLIYYSQIVNDFQKGDIAEGYSVSREKKESFPLTVTSAQKNPTAFYLCASSISGSPEGNTIYFGEGSWLTVV.